Sequencing of this T cell receptor (beta chain) was carried out in a study of graft-versus-host responses after intestinal transplantation. In the study overall: Grafts were multivisceral, liver-intestinal, or isolated intestinal.

Method: immunoSEQ multiplex PCR; TCRdb's copy keeps in-frame clones and lacks some. Found here are roughly 8,100 clones, under 35% of them singletons; the top ten hold 4.5% to 6%. Germline CDR1 and CDR2: SGHAT and FQNNGV. Trimming took 5 bases from V and 6 from J, leaving 17 bases between them. CDR3 length: 15 residues. The sequence came from a human patient who received an intestinal transplant. V and J are TRBV11-2 and TRBJ1-5; D is unclear. The sample consisted of alloreactive CD4+ T cells from a mixed lymphocyte reaction culture, taken before intestinal transplant. Documented subset: CFSE-low proliferating T cells sorted from roughly six-day pre-transplant mixed lymphocyte reaction (GvH or HvG direction). CDR3 nucleotides: TGTGCCAGCAGCCAAAGGGAGGGTAGAAGTCAGCCCCAGCATTTT. Its translation: CASSQREGRSQPQHF. The full variable domain, completed using reference TRBV11-2 and TRBJ1-5, is EAGVAQSPRYKIIEKRQSVAFWCNPISGHATLYWYQQILGQGPKLLIQFQNNGVVDDSQLPKDRFSAERLKGVDSTLKIQPAKLEDSAVYLCASSQREGRSQPQHFGDGTRLSIL.